This is a list of T cell receptor beta chains from one sample in a study of blood T cell repertoires in COVID-19. Clones were read by immunoSEQ multiplex PCR, and TCRdb kept only the in-frame ones, dropping some. The sample contains fewer than 70,000 clones, around three quarters of which appear only once. The source material was peripheral blood. These receptors were taken from a man in his 60s with acute or convalescent COVID-19. Both conserved end residues are part of each CDR3. The D gene is left open where the match is weak. The size entry is marked missing in some rows and otherwise reads once, few, many or a size class.

v_gene	j_gene	len	d_gene	abundance	CDR3nt	CDR3aa
TRBV28	TRBJ1-6	16	.	.	TGTGCCAGTCGCGGGGACGCGAGCTCCTATAATTCACCCCTCCACTTT	CASRGDASSYNSPLHF
TRBV2	TRBJ1-4	17	.	once	TGTGCCAGCAGAGTTACGGTTGAATCTCCAACTAATGAAAAACTGTTTTTT	CASRVTVESPTNEKLFF
TRBV9	TRBJ1-2	13	.	.	TGTGCCAGCAGCGTAGGTGGGGGGGATGGCTACACCTTC	CASSVGGGDGYTF
TRBV19	TRBJ2-1	15	TRBD1	.	TGTGCCAGTAGTACTATTCTGACAGGGATACAGGAGCAGTTCTTC	CASSTILTGIQEQFF
TRBV2	TRBJ1-6	16	.	.	TGTGCCAGCAGTGAAAGAGCCGACATTTATAATTCACCCCTCCACTTT	CASSERADIYNSPLHF
TRBV5-1	TRBJ2-1	19	TRBD2	.	TGCGCCAGCAGCTTGATGGGACTAGCGGGGGCAGCGTCCTACAATGAGCAGTTCTTC	CASSLMGLAGAASYNEQFF
TRBV5-1	TRBJ1-6	14	.	.	TGCGCCAGCAGCTTGGGAGACACAAATTCACCCCTCCACTTT	CASSLGDTNSPLHF
TRBV12-3/TRBV12-4	TRBJ2-2	11	.	.	TGTGCCAGCAGTTTTTCTCTGGAGCTGTTTTTT	CASSFSLELFF
TRBV5-1	TRBJ1-2	12	.	.	TGCGCCAGCAGCTTGGACTATGATGGCTACACCTTC	CASSLDYDGYTF
TRBV19	TRBJ2-1	15	.	.	TGTGCCAGTAGACAGGGCGGGGGATCCTACAATGAGCAGTTCTTC	CASRQGGGSYNEQFF
TRBV12-5	TRBJ1-2	14	TRBD1	.	TGTGCTAGTGGTTCGACAGGGCGCAAGTATGGCTACACCTTC	CASGSTGRKYGYTF
TRBV14	TRBJ1-2	14	.	.	TGTGCCAGCAGCCAAGCGCGGCAGGGAGGTGGCTACACCTTC	CASSQARQGGGYTF
TRBV7-2	TRBJ1-4	15	TRBD1	.	TGTGCCAGCAGCTCCGGATTGACAGGGGTCGATAAACTGTTTTTT	CASSSGLTGVDKLFF
TRBV21-1	TRBJ1-5	13	.	.	TGTGCCAGCCCTACTACAGGGTGGCAGCCCCAGCATTTT	CASPTTGWQPQHF
TRBV9	TRBJ2-6	16	.	.	TGTGCCAGCAGCGCGAACAGAGTCTCTGGGGCCAACGTCCTGACTTTC	CASSANRVSGANVLTF
TRBV7-2	TRBJ2-5	16	.	.	TGTGCCAGCAGCCCCGCGGGGAGAAGGGTTGGAGAGACCCAGTACTTC	CASSPAGRRVGETQYF
TRBV10-2	TRBJ1-2	14	.	.	TGCGCCAGCGGGGGCAGAGGCCCCAACTATGGCTACACCTTC	CASGGRGPNYGYTF
TRBV2	TRBJ2-5	14	.	.	TGTGCCACCCAGGAGGGACTGGCACAAGAGACCCAGTACTTC	CATQEGLAQETQYF
TRBV11-2	TRBJ2-1	14	TRBD1	.	TGTGCCAGCAGCGACGGGACAGGGATCGCTGAGCAGTTCTTC	CASSDGTGIAEQFF
TRBV5-1	TRBJ1-2	15	.	.	TGCGCCAGCAGCTTATACGGGGTCGGGGACTATGGCTACACCTTC	CASSLYGVGDYGYTF
TRBV30	TRBJ1-6	16	TRBD1	.	TGTGCCTGGAGTAGTGGGACAGGCGGTCAAAATTCACCCCTCCACTTT	CAWSSGTGGQNSPLHF
TRBV24-1	TRBJ2-5	16	TRBD2	.	TGTGCCACCAGTGACCAACTAGCGGGGGGGCTAGAGACCCAGTACTTC	CATSDQLAGGLETQYF
TRBV7-2	TRBJ2-7	15	TRBD2	.	TGTGCCAGCAGCGTGTCCTGGGAGGGGTCCTACGAGCAGTACTTC	CASSVSWEGSYEQYF
TRBV6-1	TRBJ2-5	16	TRBD1	.	TGTGCCAGCAGTGAAGTATGGACAGGGGGTAGGGAGACCCAGTACTTC	CASSEVWTGGRETQYF
TRBV7-9	TRBJ1-1	14	TRBD1	.	TGTGCCAGCAGCCCGGACAGGGTGAACACTGAAGCTTTCTTT	CASSPDRVNTEAFF